These T cell receptor beta chains were read from a single sample in a study of T cell changes during pregnancy in multiple sclerosis. The data were produced by immunoSEQ multiplex PCR, yet TCRdb's version contains in-frame clones alone and is incomplete. The sample carries 45,000 to 60,000 clones, around nine tenths recorded once. The input for sequencing was CD4+ T cells from peripheral blood mononuclear cells, taken before pregnancy. Source of these receptors: a female donor with multiple sclerosis, enrolled in a pregnancy study. The CDR3 runs from the conserved cysteine through the conserved F or W. D genes are given only for firm matches. Clone sizes are given selectively: once, few, many, or a class where the clone is expanded.

>TRBD1|many|TRBJ2-7|TRBV13
CASSFPEGRDSKTYEQYF
TGTGCCAGCAGCTTTCCCGAGGGACGGGACAGTAAAACCTACGAGCAGTACTTC
>TRBD1|.|TRBJ1-4|TRBV6-1
CASSVDRGMEKLFF
TGTGCCAGCAGTGTCGACAGGGGTATGGAAAAACTGTTTTTT
>.|.|TRBJ2-3|TRBV29-1
CSVDQGMTDTQYF
TGCAGCGTTGATCAGGGGATGACAGATACGCAGTATTTT
>.|.|TRBJ1-1|TRBV21-1
CASSKEGDCREKLNTEAFF
TGTGCCAGCAGCAAAGAGGGGGATTGTAGGGAAAAGTTGAACACTGAAGCTTTCTTT
>TRBD2|once|TRBJ2-1|TRBV7-3
CASSLTRGGRILNEQFF
TGTGCCAGCAGCTTAACCCGGGGCGGGAGGATTCTCAATGAGCAGTTCTTC
>.|.|TRBJ1-5|TRBV2
CASYNRDQPQHF
TGTGCCAGCTACAACCGGGATCAGCCCCAGCATTTT
>TRBD1|.|TRBJ1-4|TRBV28
CASSSRGFNEKLFF
TGTGCCAGCAGTTCCAGGGGGTTTAATGAAAAACTGTTTTTT
>TRBD2|.|TRBJ2-1|TRBV7-2
CASSPSSGTYNEQFF
TGTGCCAGCAGCCCCTCTAGCGGAACCTACAATGAGCAGTTCTTC
>TRBD2|.|TRBJ2-3|TRBV19
CASSPTSGSTDTQYF
TGTGCCAGTAGCCCAACTAGCGGGAGCACAGATACGCAGTATTTT
>.|.|TRBJ2-1|TRBV19
CASSIGQNEQFF
TGTGCCAGTAGTATTGGTCAGAATGAGCAGTTCTTC
>TRBD2|once|TRBJ2-7|TRBV7-2
CASSRDGLAGVLRSYEQYF
TGTGCCAGCAGCCGCGACGGACTAGCGGGAGTCCTTCGCTCCTACGAGCAGTACTTC